The rows below give T cell receptor beta chains drawn from one sample of a study of graft-versus-host responses after intestinal transplantation. Repertoires were generated with immunoSEQ multiplex PCR, while TCRdb's copy carries only in-frame clones and drops some. The sample holds tens of thousands of clones, approximately 93% seen once. Source: PBMCs, taken 156 days after intestinal transplant. All receptors derive from a human patient who received an intestinal transplant, so some T cells may come from the graft donor. Each CDR3 is given with its conserved first and last residue. The D gene is left open where the match is weak. Only part of the rows carry a size: once, few, many, or a class if the clone is expanded.

d_call j_call v_call clone_size cdr3_nt cdr3_aa
NA TRBJ1-1 TRBV30 NA TGTGCCTGGAGTGTACCGGGACTGAACACTGAAGCTTTCTTT CAWSVPGLNTEAFF
NA TRBJ2-7 TRBV5-5 NA TGTGCCAGCAGCTTGGCCGGGGATAGCTCCTACGAGCAGTACTTC CASSLAGDSSYEQYF
NA TRBJ2-1 TRBV5-1 NA TGCGCCAGCAGCTTGGTTCGGTTCTCCTACAATGAGCAGTTCTTC CASSLVRFSYNEQFF
NA TRBJ2-1 TRBV9 NA TGTGCCAGCAGCGCTGGCAATGAGCAGTTCTTC CASSAGNEQFF
TRBD1 TRBJ2-5 TRBV7-9 NA TGTGCCAGCACCTATGTTACAGGGGACGGAGAAGAGACCCAGTACTTC CASTYVTGDGEETQYF
TRBD2 TRBJ2-1 TRBV2 NA TGTGCCAGCAGTGAACCGACTAGCGGGAGTTCCTACAATGAGCAGTTCTTC CASSEPTSGSSYNEQFF
TRBD1 TRBJ1-6 TRBV5-1 NA TGCGCCAGCAGACAGGGACAGGCTGTAGGCTCCTATAATTCACCCCTCCACTTT CASRQGQAVGSYNSPLHF
NA TRBJ2-1 TRBV6-4 NA TGTGCCAGCAGTGAGGAGCAGGCTCCGGTAAATGAGCAGTTCTTC CASSEEQAPVNEQFF
TRBD1 TRBJ2-7 TRBV6-6 NA TGTGCCAGCAGTTTCGACAGGGGGTCTACCGAGCAGTACTTC CASSFDRGSTEQYF
TRBD2 TRBJ2-1 TRBV14 NA TGTGCCAGCAGCGAAGGGACTACGGCTTTCAATGAGCAGTTCTTC CASSEGTTAFNEQFF
NA TRBJ1-6 TRBV6-1 NA TGTGCCAGCATTTATGTGGGAGAGGATAATTCACCCCTCCACTTT CASIYVGEDNSPLHF
TRBD1 TRBJ1-1 TRBV5-5 once TGTGCCAGCAGCTTGGGACAGGGGCTAAACACTGAAGCTTTCTTT CASSLGQGLNTEAFF
TRBD1 TRBJ1-2 TRBV19 NA TGTGCCAGTAGTGACAGAGGACAGGGCGAAAGACCTAACTATGGCTACACCTTC CASSDRGQGERPNYGYTF
TRBD2 TRBJ2-1 TRBV19 NA TGTGCCAGTAGTATAGCGATGGCGGGAGTCGACAATGAGCAGTTCTTC CASSIAMAGVDNEQFF
TRBD1 TRBJ1-4 TRBV2 NA TGTGCCAGCAGTGAGAGGGACAGTAATGAAAAACTGTTTTTT CASSERDSNEKLFF
NA TRBJ1-5 TRBV7-8 NA TGTGCCAGCAGACAGCTCGGGGGGACTAGCAATCAGCCCCAGCATTTT CASRQLGGTSNQPQHF
NA TRBJ2-4 TRBV4-1 NA TGCGCCAGCAGCCAAACCCCTCCGGGAGCGGACATTCAGTACTTC CASSQTPPGADIQYF
NA TRBJ1-2 TRBV11-2 NA TGTGCCAGCAGCTGGAGGTGGGGGTTGGGCTATGGCTACACCTTC CASSWRWGLGYGYTF
TRBD2 TRBJ2-2 TRBV7-9 NA TGTGCCAGCAGCCCTTTGGGGACTAGCGGGAGAGAGCGCACCGGGGAGCTGTTTTTT CASSPLGTSGRERTGELFF
NA TRBJ2-7 TRBV6-1 NA TGTGCCAGCAGTGAAGGGGCAGTTTACGAGCAGTACTTC CASSEGAVYEQYF
NA TRBJ2-5 TRBV25-1 NA TGTGCCAGCAGTGAATGGGGCCTTATAGAGGGCCAAGAGACCCAGTACTTC CASSEWGLIEGQETQYF
NA TRBJ1-4 TRBV30 NA TGTGCCTGGAGTTCTGGGGTGGACCGGGAAAAACTGTTTTTT CAWSSGVDREKLFF
NA TRBJ1-1 TRBV21-1 NA TGTGCCAGCAGCAAAGTGGGACAGGGGGTGGTAATGAACACTGAAGCTTTCTTT CASSKVGQGVVMNTEAFF
NA TRBJ2-3 TRBV9 NA TGTGCCAGCAGCCTGGCGGGGCTAGCGATCGGCACAGATACGCAGTATTTT CASSLAGLAIGTDTQYF
TRBD2 TRBJ2-7 TRBV6-1 NA TGTGCCAGCAGTGGGCTAGCGGAGGCCGGGCTAGAGCAGTACTTC CASSGLAEAGLEQYF
TRBD1 TRBJ1-2 TRBV4-1 NA TGCGCCAGCAGCCAAGTCTTTGTTGTGACAGGGGTTACCTATGGCTACACCTTC CASSQVFVVTGVTYGYTF
TRBD1 TRBJ1-5 TRBV7-2 NA TGTGCCAGCAGCTTACGACCCCTTACACAGGGGGAAGGTCAGCCCCAGCATTTT CASSLRPLTQGEGQPQHF
TRBD2 TRBJ2-7 TRBV9 NA TGTGCCAGCAGCCCAGGGACTAGCGGGGTCGACGAGCAGTACTTC CASSPGTSGVDEQYF
NA TRBJ2-2 TRBV7-9 NA TGTGCCAGCAGCTTCATCACAGGGCCGGGAACCGGGGAGCTGTTTTTT CASSFITGPGTGELFF
NA TRBJ1-1 TRBV5-4 NA TGTGCCAGCAGCCCCTTTGGCACTGAAGCTTTCTTT CASSPFGTEAFF
NA TRBJ1-2 TRBV11-2 NA TGTGCCAGCAGCCCCGGTCCACGGGGGAACTACACCTTC CASSPGPRGNYTF
TRBD1 TRBJ1-2 TRBV7-9 NA TGTGCCAGCAGCTTAGGACAGGGTAACGGCTACACCTTC CASSLGQGNGYTF
NA TRBJ1-1 TRBV18 NA TGTGCCAGCTCACCAGGAGTGCAAGGCACTGAAGCTTTCTTT CASSPGVQGTEAFF
NA TRBJ2-4 TRBV4-1 NA TGCGCCAGCAGCCAAGAAGGACAGTTCGGGGGAAACATTCAGTACTTC CASSQEGQFGGNIQYF
NA TRBJ1-1 TRBV19 NA TGTGCCAGTAGTATAGTGAGAGAAGTGAACACTGAAGCTTTCTTT CASSIVREVNTEAFF
TRBD2 TRBJ2-7 TRBV11-1 NA TGTGCCAGCAGCCCACTAGCGGGAGGCTACGAGCAGTACTTC CASSPLAGGYEQYF
NA TRBJ2-7 TRBV6-1 few TGTGCCAGCTGCAATCCAGGGGTCGCCGCCTACGAGCAGTACTTC CASCNPGVAAYEQYF
NA TRBJ1-1 TRBV2 NA TGTGCCAGCAGTGAATTGGGGGGCATCATGAACACTGAAGCTTTCTTT CASSELGGIMNTEAFF
NA TRBJ2-1 TRBV11-2 NA TGTGCCAGCAGCTTAGGTGTATTCGTAAACAATGAGCAGTTCTTC CASSLGVFVNNEQFF
NA TRBJ1-2 TRBV29-1 NA TGCAGCGTTGCACAGTCCTCCTATGGCTACACCTTC CSVAQSSYGYTF
TRBD2 TRBJ2-1 TRBV19 NA TGTGCCAGTAGTACGCGACTAGCGGGGGTTTACAATGAGCAGTTCTTC CASSTRLAGVYNEQFF
NA TRBJ1-3 TRBV6-1 NA TGTGCCAGCAGTGAAGCGGTTGTACACTCTGGAAACACCATATATTTT CASSEAVVHSGNTIYF
TRBD1 TRBJ2-5 TRBV2 NA TGTGCCAGAGGGACAGGGGGCGAAGTGAGGAAAGAGACCCAGTACTTC CARGTGGEVRKETQYF
TRBD1 TRBJ2-1 TRBV30 NA TGTGCCTGGAGTCCGACAGGGCTAGGGCAGTTCTTC CAWSPTGLGQFF
TRBD1 TRBJ2-7 TRBV19 NA TGTGCCAGTAGTATCGGACAGGTAGGCTACGAGCAGTACTTC CASSIGQVGYEQYF
NA TRBJ1-3 TRBV7-6 once TGTGCCAGCAGCTTAGCGACGGGACTCTCTGGAAACACCATATATTTT CASSLATGLSGNTIYF
NA TRBJ1-2 TRBV6-1 NA TGTGCCAGCAGCCCTGGGTATGGCTACACCTTC CASSPGYGYTF
NA TRBJ2-1 TRBV25-1 NA TGTGCCAGCAGTGATTTAAGTTGGGATGAGCAGTTCTTC CASSDLSWDEQFF
TRBD1 TRBJ1-1 TRBV18 NA TGTGCCAGCTCACCCACCGGGACAGCTGAAGCTTTCTTT CASSPTGTAEAFF
TRBD2 TRBJ2-3 TRBV4-1 NA TGCGCCAGCAGCCAGCTCGGCGGGGGGACCACAGATACGCAGTATTTT CASSQLGGGTTDTQYF
NA TRBJ2-1 TRBV7-2 NA TGTGCCAGCAGCTTAGATTCGTACAATGAGCAGTTCTTC CASSLDSYNEQFF
TRBD1 TRBJ2-7 TRBV28 NA TGTGCCAGCAGTTTAGAGGGACAGGGGAGCTCCTACGAGCAGTACTTC CASSLEGQGSSYEQYF
NA TRBJ2-3 TRBV19 NA TGTGCCAGTAGTGCTTTTTGGGGAGGTACAGATACGCAGTATTTT CASSAFWGGTDTQYF
NA TRBJ2-1 TRBV6-5 once TGTGCCAGCAGTTACTCGGCGGGAACCTCCTACAATGAGCAGTTCTTC CASSYSAGTSYNEQFF
NA TRBJ1-3 TRBV4-1 NA TGCGCCAGCAGCTACAACTTCAGGGGAAGCTCTGGAAACACCATATATTTT CASSYNFRGSSGNTIYF